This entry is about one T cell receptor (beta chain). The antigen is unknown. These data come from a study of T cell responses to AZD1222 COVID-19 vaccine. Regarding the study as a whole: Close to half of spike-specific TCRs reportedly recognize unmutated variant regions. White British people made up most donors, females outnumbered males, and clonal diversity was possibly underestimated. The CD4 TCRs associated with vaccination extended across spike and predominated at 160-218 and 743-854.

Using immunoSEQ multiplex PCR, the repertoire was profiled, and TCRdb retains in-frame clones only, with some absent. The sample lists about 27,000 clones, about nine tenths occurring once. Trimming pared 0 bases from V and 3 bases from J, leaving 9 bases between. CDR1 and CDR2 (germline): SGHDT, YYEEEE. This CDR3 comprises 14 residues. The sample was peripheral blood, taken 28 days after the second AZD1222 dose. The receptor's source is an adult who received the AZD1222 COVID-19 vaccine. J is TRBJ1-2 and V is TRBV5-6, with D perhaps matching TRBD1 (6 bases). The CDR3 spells CASSLGDNYYGYTF. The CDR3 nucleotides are TGTGCCAGCAGCTTGGGGGACAACTACTATGGCTACACCTTC.